The rows below give T cell receptor beta chains drawn from one sample of a study of vaccination effects on CD4 cells after COVID-19. Method: immunoSEQ multiplex PCR; TCRdb's copy keeps in-frame clones and lacks some. Altogether under 65,000 clones are present, over 80% being singletons, with the ten largest covering 2% to 3%. Their antigens are not known. Sequenced here: CD4+ T cells from PBMCs cultured with HCoV-229E spike peptides, sampled before COVID-19 vaccination. The receptor set was obtained from a human donor who received a COVID-19 vaccine. CDR3s include the opening cysteine and the closing phenylalanine or tryptophan. The order of the fields is J gene, D gene, clone size, V gene, CDR3 protein, CDR3 DNA. A D gene is named only where the DNA matches it firmly. Where a row states a size, it is once, few, many or the class of an expanded clone; other rows omit it.

j_call: TRBJ2-6; d_call: TRBD1; clone_size: NA; v_call: TRBV29-1; cdr3_aa: CSATRGNLDSGANVLTF; cdr3_nt: TGCAGCGCGACCAGGGGGAACCTTGACTCTGGGGCCAACGTCCTGACTTTC
j_call: TRBJ2-3; d_call: TRBD1; clone_size: NA; v_call: TRBV7-9; cdr3_aa: CASSRGQSTDTQYF; cdr3_nt: TGTGCCAGCAGCCGGGGACAGTCCACGGATACGCAGTATTTT
j_call: TRBJ2-5; d_call: TRBD2; clone_size: once; v_call: TRBV5-1; cdr3_aa: CASSLGGGETQYF; cdr3_nt: TGCGCCAGCAGCTTGGGGGGAGGGGAGACCCAGTACTTC
j_call: TRBJ2-5; d_call: NA; clone_size: NA; v_call: TRBV2; cdr3_aa: CASSGGTAKETQYF; cdr3_nt: TGTGCCAGCAGCGGCGGGACGGCCAAAGAGACCCAGTACTTC
j_call: TRBJ1-2; d_call: NA; clone_size: NA; v_call: TRBV14; cdr3_aa: CASSQDSVYGYTF; cdr3_nt: TGTGCCAGCAGCCAAGACAGTGTCTATGGCTACACCTTC
j_call: TRBJ1-2; d_call: TRBD1; clone_size: NA; v_call: TRBV6-1; cdr3_aa: CASSDSGTGGGYTF; cdr3_nt: TGTGCCAGCAGTGATTCCGGGACAGGGGGTGGCTACACCTTC
j_call: TRBJ1-6; d_call: NA; clone_size: NA; v_call: TRBV3-1/TRBV3-2; cdr3_aa: CASSQGDWSPLHF; cdr3_nt: TGTGCCAGCAGCCAAGGGGATTGGTCACCCCTCCACTTT
j_call: TRBJ2-5; d_call: NA; clone_size: NA; v_call: TRBV18; cdr3_aa: CASSPPAGGQETQYF; cdr3_nt: TGTGCCAGCTCACCACCGGCCGGGGGCCAAGAGACCCAGTACTTC
j_call: TRBJ2-1; d_call: NA; clone_size: NA; v_call: TRBV15; cdr3_aa: CATSRDGGKPYNEQFF; cdr3_nt: TGTGCCACCAGCAGAGATGGGGGAAAACCCTACAATGAGCAGTTCTTC
j_call: TRBJ1-1; d_call: TRBD1; clone_size: NA; v_call: TRBV2; cdr3_aa: CASRTGGGTEAFF; cdr3_nt: TGTGCCAGCAGAACAGGGGGCGGCACTGAAGCTTTCTTT
j_call: TRBJ2-5; d_call: TRBD1; clone_size: NA; v_call: TRBV9; cdr3_aa: CASSVGGGETQYF; cdr3_nt: TGTGCCAGCAGCGTAGGAGGGGGCGAGACCCAGTACTTC
j_call: TRBJ2-5; d_call: TRBD2; clone_size: NA; v_call: TRBV6-2/TRBV6-3; cdr3_aa: CASSYGSSGGGETQYF; cdr3_nt: TGTGCCAGCAGTTACGGGAGTAGCGGGGGAGGGGAGACCCAGTACTTC
j_call: TRBJ1-3; d_call: NA; clone_size: NA; v_call: TRBV7-2; cdr3_aa: CASSGSGGITGNTIYF; cdr3_nt: TGTGCCAGCAGCGGTAGTGGGGGAATTACTGGAAACACCATATATTTT
j_call: TRBJ2-5; d_call: NA; clone_size: few; v_call: TRBV29-1; cdr3_aa: CSVVLYLAAFQETQYF; cdr3_nt: TGCAGCGTCGTACTTTACTTAGCGGCATTCCAAGAGACCCAGTACTTC